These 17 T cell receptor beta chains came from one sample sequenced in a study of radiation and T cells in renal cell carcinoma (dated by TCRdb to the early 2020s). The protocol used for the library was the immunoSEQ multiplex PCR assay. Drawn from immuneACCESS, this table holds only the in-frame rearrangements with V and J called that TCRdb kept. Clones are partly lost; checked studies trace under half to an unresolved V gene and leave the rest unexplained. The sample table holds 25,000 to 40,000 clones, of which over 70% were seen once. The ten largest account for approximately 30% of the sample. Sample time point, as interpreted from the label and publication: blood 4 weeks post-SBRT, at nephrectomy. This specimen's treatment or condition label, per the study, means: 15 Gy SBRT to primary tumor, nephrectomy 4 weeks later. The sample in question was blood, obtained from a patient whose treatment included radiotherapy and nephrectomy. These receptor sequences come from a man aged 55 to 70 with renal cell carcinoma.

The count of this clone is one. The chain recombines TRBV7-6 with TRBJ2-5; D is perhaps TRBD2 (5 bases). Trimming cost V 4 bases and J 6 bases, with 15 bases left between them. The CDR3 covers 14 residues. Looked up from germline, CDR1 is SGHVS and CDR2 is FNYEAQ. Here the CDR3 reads CASSSTRFLQTQYF. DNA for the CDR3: TGTGCCAGCAGCTCTACTAGATTCCTACAGACCCAGTACTTC.

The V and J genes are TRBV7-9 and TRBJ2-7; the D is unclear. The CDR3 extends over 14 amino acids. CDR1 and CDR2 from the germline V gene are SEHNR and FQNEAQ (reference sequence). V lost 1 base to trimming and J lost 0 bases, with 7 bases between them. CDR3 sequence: CASSLGRSSYEQYF. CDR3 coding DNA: TGTGCCAGCAGCTTAGGGAGAAGCTCCTACGAGCAGTACTTC.

Written as DNA, the CDR3 is TGCAGCGTTGAAGGGTTGGCGGGACCGCAGTATTTT. This gives the protein CSVEGLAGPQYF. The chain carries TRBV29-1 and TRBJ2-3; D is possibly TRBD2 (6 bases). V lost 1 base and J lost 10, with 12 bases in between. The CDR3 runs to 12 residues. The germline V gene has CDR1 SQVTM and CDR2 ANQGSEA.

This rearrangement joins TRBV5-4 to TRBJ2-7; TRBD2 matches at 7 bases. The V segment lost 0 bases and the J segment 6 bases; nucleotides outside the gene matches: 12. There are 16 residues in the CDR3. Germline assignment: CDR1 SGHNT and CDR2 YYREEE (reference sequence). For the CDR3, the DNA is TGTGCCAGCAGCTTGGCTAGCGGCCAGTCAGTTCCCGAGCAGTACTTC. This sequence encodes CASSLASGQSVPEQYF.

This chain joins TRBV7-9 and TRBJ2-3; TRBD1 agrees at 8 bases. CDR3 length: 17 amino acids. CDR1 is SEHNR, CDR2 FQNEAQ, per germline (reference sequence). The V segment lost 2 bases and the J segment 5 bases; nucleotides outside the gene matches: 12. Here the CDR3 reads CASSLPWAGGAEDTQYF. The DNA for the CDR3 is TGTGCCAGCAGCTTACCTTGGGCAGGGGGCGCGGAAGATACGCAGTATTTT.

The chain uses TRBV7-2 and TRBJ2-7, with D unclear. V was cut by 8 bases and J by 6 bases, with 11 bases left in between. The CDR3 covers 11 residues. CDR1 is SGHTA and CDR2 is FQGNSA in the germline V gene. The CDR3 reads CASQNQVEQYF. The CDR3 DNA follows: TGTGCCAGCCAGAACCAGGTCGAGCAGTACTTC.

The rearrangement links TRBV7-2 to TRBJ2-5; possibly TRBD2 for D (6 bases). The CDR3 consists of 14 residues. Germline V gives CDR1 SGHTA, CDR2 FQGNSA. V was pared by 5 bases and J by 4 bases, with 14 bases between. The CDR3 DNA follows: TGTGCCAGCAGCGCCGGGACTTTCAGAGAGACCCAGTACTTC. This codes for CASSAGTFRETQYF.

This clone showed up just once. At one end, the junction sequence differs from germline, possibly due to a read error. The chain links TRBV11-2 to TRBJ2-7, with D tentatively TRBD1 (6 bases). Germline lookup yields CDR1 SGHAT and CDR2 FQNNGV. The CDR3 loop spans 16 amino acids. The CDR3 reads CASGLYSGTISSEQYF. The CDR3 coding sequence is TGTGCCAGCGGCTTATATTCCGGGACAATCTCCAGCGAGCAGTACTTC.

The CDR3 DNA reads as TGTGCCAGCAGCAGACCCACAGGGGCCGTTAATGAAAAACTGTTTTTT. It translates to CASSRPTGAVNEKLFF. This sequence joins TRBV5-5 and TRBJ1-4; 7 bases match TRBD1. J lost 4 bases, V lost 4 bases, and 10 bases had no gene match. The germline V gene has CDR1 SGHKS and CDR2 YYEKEE (reference sequence). The CDR3 sequence is 16 residues long.

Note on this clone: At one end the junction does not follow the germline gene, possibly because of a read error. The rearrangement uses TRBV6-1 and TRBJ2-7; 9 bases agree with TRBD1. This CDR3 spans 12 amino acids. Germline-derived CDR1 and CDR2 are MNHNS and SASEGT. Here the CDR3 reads CASSVRWTGAFF. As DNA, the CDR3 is TGTGCCAGCAGTGTTCGTTGGACAGGGGCCTTCTTC.

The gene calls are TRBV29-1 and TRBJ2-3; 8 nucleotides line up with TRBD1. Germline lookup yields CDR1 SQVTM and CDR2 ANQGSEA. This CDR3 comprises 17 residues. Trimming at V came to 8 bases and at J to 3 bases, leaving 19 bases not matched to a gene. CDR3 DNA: TGCAGCCTTGTCACCGCAGGGGGCGATTTTGGAACAGATACGCAGTATTTT. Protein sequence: CSLVTAGGDFGTDTQYF.

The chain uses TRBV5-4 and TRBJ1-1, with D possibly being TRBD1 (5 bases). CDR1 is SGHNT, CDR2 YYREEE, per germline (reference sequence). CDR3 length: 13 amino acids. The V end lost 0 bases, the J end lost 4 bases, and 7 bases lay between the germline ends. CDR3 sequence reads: CASSLERGTEAFF. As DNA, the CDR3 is TGTGCCAGCAGCTTGGAGAGGGGCACTGAAGCTTTCTTT.

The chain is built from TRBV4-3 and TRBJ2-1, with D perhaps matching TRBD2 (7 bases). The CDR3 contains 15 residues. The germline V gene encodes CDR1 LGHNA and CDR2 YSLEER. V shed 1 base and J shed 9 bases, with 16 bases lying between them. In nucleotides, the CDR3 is TGCGCCAGCAGCCAAGTTAGGGGGAGGGCCGGTGAGCAGTTCTTC. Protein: CASSQVRGRAGEQFF.

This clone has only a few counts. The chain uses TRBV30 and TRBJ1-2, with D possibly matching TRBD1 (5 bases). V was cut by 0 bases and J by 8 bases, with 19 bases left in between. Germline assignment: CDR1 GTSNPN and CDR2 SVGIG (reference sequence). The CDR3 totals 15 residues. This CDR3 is CAWSVRGPPREGYTF. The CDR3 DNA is TGTGCCTGGAGTGTAAGGGGACCCCCTCGCGAAGGCTACACCTTC.

The CDR3 here is CASSVDANSGANVLTF. CDR3 in DNA: TGTGCCAGCAGCGTGGACGCCAACTCTGGGGCCAACGTCCTGACTTTC. V is TRBV9 and J is TRBJ2-6, with D unclear. Deletions cut 2 bases from V and 0 bases from J, with 9 bases between. The CDR3 is 16 amino acids. Germline lookup yields CDR1 SGDLS and CDR2 YYNGEE.

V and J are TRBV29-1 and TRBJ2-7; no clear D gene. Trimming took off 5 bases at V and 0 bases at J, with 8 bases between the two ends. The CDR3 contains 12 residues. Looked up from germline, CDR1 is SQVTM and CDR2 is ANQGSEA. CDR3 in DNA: TGCAGCGTTCAGCCGAGCTCCTACGAGCAGTACTTC. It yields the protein CSVQPSSYEQYF.

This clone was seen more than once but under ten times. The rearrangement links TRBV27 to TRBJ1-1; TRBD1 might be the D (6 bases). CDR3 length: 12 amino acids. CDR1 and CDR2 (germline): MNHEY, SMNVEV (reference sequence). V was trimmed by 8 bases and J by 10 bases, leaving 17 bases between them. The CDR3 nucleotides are TGTGCCAGCTCGAACCTCGGAGGGGGAGCTTTCTTT. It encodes CASSNLGGGAFF.